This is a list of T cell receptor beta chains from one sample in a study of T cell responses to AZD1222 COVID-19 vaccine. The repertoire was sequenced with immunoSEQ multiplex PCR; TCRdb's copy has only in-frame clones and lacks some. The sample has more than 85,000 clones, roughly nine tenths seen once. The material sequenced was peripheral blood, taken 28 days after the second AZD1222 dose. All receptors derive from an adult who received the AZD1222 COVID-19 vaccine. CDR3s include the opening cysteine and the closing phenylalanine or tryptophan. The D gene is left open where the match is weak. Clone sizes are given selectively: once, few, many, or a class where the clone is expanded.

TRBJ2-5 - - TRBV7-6 TGTGCCAGCAGCTCTTCCACAGGGTGGGAGACCCAGTACTTC CASSSSTGWETQYF
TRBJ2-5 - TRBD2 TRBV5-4 TGTGCCAGCAGCTTGACTGCGGGAGGGTTTGAGACCCAGTACTTC CASSLTAGGFETQYF
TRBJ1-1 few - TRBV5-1 TGCGCCAGCAGCTTGGAGGGCACTGAAGCTTTCTTT CASSLEGTEAFF
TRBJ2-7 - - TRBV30 TGTGCCTGTTTGGGGACCTCAAACTACGAGCAGTACTTC CACLGTSNYEQYF
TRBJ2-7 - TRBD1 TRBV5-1 TGCGCCAGCTCACGTACCGGGACAGTAAGCTACGAGCAGTACTTC CASSRTGTVSYEQYF
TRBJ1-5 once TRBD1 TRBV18 TGTGCCAGCTCCCGCGACAGGGGGAGTTCCCAGCCCCAGCATTTT CASSRDRGSSQPQHF
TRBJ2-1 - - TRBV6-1 TGTGCCAGCAGTGAAGGGGGGAGCGTTCCAGGAGAACAGTTCTTC CASSEGGSVPGEQFF
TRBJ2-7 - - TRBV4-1 TGCGCCAGCAGCCAAGGGACACTTACCGATCAGTACTTC CASSQGTLTDQYF
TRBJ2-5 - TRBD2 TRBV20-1 TGCAGTGCTAGTAGTCTAGCGGGAATAATGGGTGCCCCAGGGGAGACCCAGTACTTC CSASSLAGIMGAPGETQYF
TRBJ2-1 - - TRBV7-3 TGTGCCAGCAGCTTTAGCTGGGAATATGAGCAGTTCTTC CASSFSWEYEQFF
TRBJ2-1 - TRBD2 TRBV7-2 TGTGCCAGCAGCTTCACTACTAGCGCCCACTCCTACAATGAGCAGTTCTTC CASSFTTSAHSYNEQFF
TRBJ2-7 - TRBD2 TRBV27 TGTGCCAGCAGTTTAAGGAGCGGGAGCTCCTACGAGCAGTACTTC CASSLRSGSSYEQYF
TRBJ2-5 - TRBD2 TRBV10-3 TGTGCCATCAGTGAGGGGGCGGGAGGAGGGAAGACCCAGTACTTC CAISEGAGGGKTQYF
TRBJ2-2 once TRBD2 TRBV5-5 TGTGCCAGCAGCTCCCTCAGAGGGACTACGTTTAGGGGGGAGCTGTTTTTT CASSSLRGTTFRGELFF
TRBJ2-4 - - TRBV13 TGTGCCAGCAGCTTATTTTGGCGGGACTCAAACATTCAGTACTTC CASSLFWRDSNIQYF
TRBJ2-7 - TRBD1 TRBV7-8 TGTGCCAGCAGCTTAGCTGGGACAGGGGGCTACGAGCAGTACTTC CASSLAGTGGYEQYF
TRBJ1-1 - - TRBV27 TGTGCCAGCAGTTTATTACTGGAGACCTCGAGAACTGAAGCTTTCTTT CASSLLLETSRTEAFF
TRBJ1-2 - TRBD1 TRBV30 TGTGCCTGGAGCGTGGGACAGCTCGGACTATGGGGCTACACCTTC CAWSVGQLGLWGYTF
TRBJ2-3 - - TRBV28 TGTGCCAGCAGTTTATCGGATACGCAGTATTTT CASSLSDTQYF
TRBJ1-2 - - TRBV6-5 TGTGCCAGCACCGGGGGGGGGTTCAACTATGGCTACACCTTC CASTGGGFNYGYTF
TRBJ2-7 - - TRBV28 TGTGCCAGCAGAGGCATCTCCTACGAGCAGTACTTC CASRGISYEQYF
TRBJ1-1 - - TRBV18 TGTGCCAGCTCACCCGGGCTGAACACTGAAGCTTTCTTT CASSPGLNTEAFF
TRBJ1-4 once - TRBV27 TGTGCCAGCAAACTACAGGGTAGCAGGGAAAAACTGTTTTTT CASKLQGSREKLFF
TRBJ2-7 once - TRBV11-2 TGTGCCAGCAGCATACTCCCGGGGCTAGTTCTCCAGGAGGGGTACGAGCAGTACTTC CASSILPGLVLQEGYEQYF
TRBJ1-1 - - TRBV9 TGTGCCAGCAGCTCCAGGGATATGAACACTGAAGCTTTCTTT CASSSRDMNTEAFF
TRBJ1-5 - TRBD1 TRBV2 TGTGCCAGCAGTCAGGGACAGGGGAGAGGGCCCCAGCATTTT CASSQGQGRGPQHF
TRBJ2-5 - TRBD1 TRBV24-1 TGTGCCACCAGTAAGGGACAGGGGCAGATTTTTCACAAAGAGACCCAGTACTTC CATSKGQGQIFHKETQYF
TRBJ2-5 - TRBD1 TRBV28 TGTGCCAGCAGTCTGACGACAGGGCGTTCAGAGACCCAGTACTTC CASSLTTGRSETQYF
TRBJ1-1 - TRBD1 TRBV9 TGTGCCAGCAGCGTAGTACAGGGGGCGCGGAACACTGAAGCTTTCTTT CASSVVQGARNTEAFF
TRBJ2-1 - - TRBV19 TGTGCCAGTACCCCCTCAGAACTTCCCTACAATGAGCAGTTCTTC CASTPSELPYNEQFF
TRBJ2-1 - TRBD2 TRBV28 TGTGCCAGCAGGGATCTAGCGGGAGGGTTTGGTGAGCAGTTCTTC CASRDLAGGFGEQFF
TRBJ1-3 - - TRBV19 TGTGCCAGCCGCGCGGGGATTAGCTCTGGAAACACCATATATTTT CASRAGISSGNTIYF
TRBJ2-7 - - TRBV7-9 TGTGCCAGCAGCTCTCTAGCGCACGAGCAGTACTTC CASSSLAHEQYF
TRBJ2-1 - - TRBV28 TGTGCCAGCAGACAGGGACGGGTGAGCTCCTACAATGAGCAGTTCTTC CASRQGRVSSYNEQFF
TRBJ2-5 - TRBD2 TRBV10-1 TGCGCCAGCAGTGAGTCAGGGGGTCTAGCGGGAGAAGAGACCCAGTACTTC CASSESGGLAGEETQYF
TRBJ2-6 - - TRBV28 TGTGCCAGCTTTGCTGGGGCCAACGTCCTGACTTTC CASFAGANVLTF
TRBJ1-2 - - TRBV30 TGTGCCTGGAGTCCCCAGGGTCTTTATGGCTACACCTTC CAWSPQGLYGYTF
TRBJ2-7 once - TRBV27 TGTGCCAGCAGCTACCTTCGCGAGCAGTACTTC CASSYLREQYF
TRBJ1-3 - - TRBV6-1 TGTGCCAGCAGTGAAGCGCTTCTGAGGCAGGGGAATGCTGGAAACACCATATATTTT CASSEALLRQGNAGNTIYF
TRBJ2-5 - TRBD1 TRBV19 TGTGCCAGTGCGACAGGGGGTAGGTCGGAGACCCAGTACTTC CASATGGRSETQYF
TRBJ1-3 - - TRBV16 TGTGCCAGCAGCCAATTCGCCGTCTCTGGAAACACCATATATTTT CASSQFAVSGNTIYF
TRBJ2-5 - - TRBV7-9 TGTGCCAGCAGCCCAACCGAGACCCAGTACTTC CASSPTETQYF
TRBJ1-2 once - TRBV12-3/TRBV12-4 TGTGCCAGCAGTTACACAACAGGGTGGGGCTACACCTTC CASSYTTGWGYTF
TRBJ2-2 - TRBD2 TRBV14 TGTGCCAGCAGCGGACTAGCGGGGTGGAACACCGGGGAGCTGTTTTTT CASSGLAGWNTGELFF
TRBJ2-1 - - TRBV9 TGTGCCAGCAGCGTTACTCGTGGGTCAAATGAGCAGTTCTTC CASSVTRGSNEQFF
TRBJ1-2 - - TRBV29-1 TGCAGCGTTGTAGCTGGCTACACCTTC CSVVAGYTF
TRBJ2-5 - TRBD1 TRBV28 TGTGCCAGCAGTTTGACAGGGCGGGAGACCCAGTACTTC CASSLTGRETQYF
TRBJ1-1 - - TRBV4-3 TGCGCCAGCAGCCAAGAAGGAGGAACTGAAGCTTTCTTT CASSQEGGTEAFF
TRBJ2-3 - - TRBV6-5 TGTGCCAGCAGCGTATGGGGCCAAAGCACAGATACGCAGTATTTT CASSVWGQSTDTQYF
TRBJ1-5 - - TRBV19 TGTGCCAGTAGTCACACAGGTAAGAATCAGCCCCAGCATTTT CASSHTGKNQPQHF
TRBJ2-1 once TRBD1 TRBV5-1 TGCGCCAGCAGCCAGGGACAGCTTACCCACAATGAGCAGTTCTTC CASSQGQLTHNEQFF
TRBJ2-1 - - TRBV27 TGTGCCAGCAGACCAAAAGCGGCAGCCTACAATGAGCAGTTCTTC CASRPKAAAYNEQFF
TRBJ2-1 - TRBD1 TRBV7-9 TGTGCCAGCAGCCCCGCGGGGACAGGGGTCGTTGAGCAGTTCTTC CASSPAGTGVVEQFF
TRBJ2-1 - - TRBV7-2 TGTGCCAGCAGCTTCGGCGGGCCTAGCAATGAGCAGTTCTTC CASSFGGPSNEQFF
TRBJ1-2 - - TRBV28 TGTGCCAGCAGTTTACCCGGGGGCAGCTACACCTTC CASSLPGGSYTF
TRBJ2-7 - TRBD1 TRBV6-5 TGTGCCAGCAGTAACCCGGGACAGCTATACGAGCAGTACTTC CASSNPGQLYEQYF
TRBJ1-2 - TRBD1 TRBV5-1 TGCGCCAGCAGCCCAGGGACAGGACTATTCTATGGCTACACCTTC CASSPGTGLFYGYTF
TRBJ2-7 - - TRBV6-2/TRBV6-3 TGTGCCAGCAGTTACTCTTCCGAAGCTTTCTACGAGCAGTACTTC CASSYSSEAFYEQYF
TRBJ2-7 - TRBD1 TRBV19 TGTGCCAGTAGGGGACAGAACTCCTACGAGCAGTACTTC CASRGQNSYEQYF
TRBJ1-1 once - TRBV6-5 TGTGCCAGCACTCCCAGGGGATCTGAAGCTTTCTTT CASTPRGSEAFF